The 28 T cell receptor beta chains listed next were all sequenced from one sample in a study of naive and memory T cell subsets. Ligated cDNA underwent four rounds of PCR with nested alpha and beta constant region primers and SP2. One entry per CDR3 protein results from TCRdb running MiXCR on the 5' RACE reads. Of about 56,000 distinct CDR3 sequences listed, approximately 8% are singletons. An oligonucleotide containing a UMI was ligated to the 3' end of TCR cDNA. These receptors originate from a female donor in good health.

This clonotype was detected many times. The chain recombines TRBV6-4 with TRBJ1-1; the match to TRBD1 covers 8 bases. Germline CDR1 is MRHNA and CDR2 is SNTAGT. The CDR3 is 14 residues long. After removal of 8 bases from V and 1 base from J, the junction contained 6 bases not matched to a gene. The CDR3 reads CASGYGQGNTEAFF. The CDR3 nucleotides read TGTGCCAGCGGTTACGGACAGGGGAACACTGAAGCTTTCTTT.

This clonotype was seen at least ten times. This chain uses TRBV28 with TRBJ1-4, with TRBD1 as a possible D gene (5 bases). Trimming stripped 5 bases from V and 8 bases from J, with 18 bases between. This CDR3 has 15 residues. CDR1 and CDR2 from the germline V gene are MDHEN and SYDVKM. Here the CDR3 DNA reads TGTGCCAGCAGTCTCCGGGGCCTAAATGGGGAAAAACTGTTTTTT. This gives the protein CASSLRGLNGEKLFF.

In its sample, this clonotype was seen many times. The chain employs TRBV6-5 and TRBJ1-4; D not certain. V lost 4 bases, J lost 8 bases, and 11 bases lay in between. The CDR3 has 13 amino acids. Germline CDR1 MNHEY, CDR2 SVGAGI. Here the CDR3 DNA reads TGTGCCAGCAGTTCACATAGGGAAGAAAAACTGTTTTTT. Translated: CASSSHREEKLFF.

Only a few counts were recorded for this clonotype. The chain has TRBV12-3 or TRBV12-4 and TRBJ2-1; 7 bases line up with TRBD2. V lost 1 base to trimming and J lost 5 bases; unmatched junction nucleotides: 14. This CDR3 region has 18 residues. The CDR3 coding sequence is TGTGCCAGCAGTTTAGACCCTTGGACGGCGGGGGAGAACAATGAGCAGTTCTTC. Protein product: CASSLDPWTAGENNEQFF.

This clonotype was seen only a few times. J is TRBJ2-2 and V is TRBV7-3, with D uncertain. This CDR3 contains 14 residues. Germline CDR1 and CDR2: SGHTA and FQGTGA. Trimming removed 0 bases from V and 1 base from J, with 3 bases in between. Here the CDR3 DNA reads TGTGCCAGCAGCTTAACGGGGAACACCGGGGAGCTGTTTTTT. This encodes CASSLTGNTGELFF.

The gene calls are TRBV12-3 or TRBV12-4 and TRBJ1-3, with a weak D call TRBD1 (6 bases). Trimming removed 6 bases from V and 9 bases from J, with 15 bases in between. This CDR3 comprises 13 residues. CDR3 sequence: CASRASGEGTIYF. The CDR3 DNA reads as TGTGCCAGCAGGGCCTCAGGGGAAGGCACCATATATTTT.

The chain recombines TRBV7-2 with TRBJ2-7; the D call may be TRBD1 or TRBD2 (5 bases each). The CDR3 is 13 amino acids. In germline, CDR1 is SGHTA, CDR2 FQGNSA. The V end was cut by 8 bases, the J end by 0 bases, with 11 bases between. The CDR3: CASGTGSSYEQYF. CDR3 sequence (DNA): TGTGCCAGCGGGACGGGAAGCTCCTACGAGCAGTACTTC. Based on the CDR3 plus reference TRBV7-2 and TRBJ2-7, the full variable domain is GAGVSQSPSNKVTEKGKDVELRCDPISGHTALYWYRQSLGQGLEFLIYFQGNSAPDKSGLPSDRFSAERTGGSVSTLTIQRTQQEDSAVYLCASGTGSSYEQYFGPGTRLTVT.

This clonotype was counted only a few times. The gene calls are TRBV29-1 and TRBJ1-2, with a possible D match to TRBD1 (6 bases). Germline V lookup: CDR1 SQVTM, CDR2 ANQGSEA. CDR3 size: 13 residues. V gave up 3 bases and J gave up 4 bases, with 12 bases separating them. CDR3 residues: CSVDREGGYGYTF. CDR3 DNA sequence: TGCAGCGTTGACCGGGAAGGGGGCTATGGCTACACCTTC.

This clonotype was seen a few times. The chain uses TRBV4-2 and TRBJ2-1, with 16 bases matching TRBD2. Germline V gene lookup returns CDR1 LGHNA and CDR2 YNFKEQ. After removal of 2 bases from V and 7 bases from J, the junction contained 11 bases not matched to a gene. The CDR3 has 19 residues. The chain's CDR3 is CASSQLGLAGGPVGNEQFF. CDR3 coding DNA: TGTGCCAGCAGCCAACTGGGACTAGCGGGGGGGCCGGTGGGGAATGAGCAGTTCTTC.

This chain uses TRBV7-8 with TRBJ2-3, with D possibly being TRBD1 (5 bases). The CDR3 contains 14 residues. Trimming stripped 5 bases from V and 4 bases from J, with 13 bases between. In germline, CDR1 is SGHVS, CDR2 FQNEAQ. In DNA form, the CDR3 reads TGTGCCAGCAGCATAAGACAGCCTCCAGATACGCAGTATTTT. Amino acid sequence: CASSIRQPPDTQYF.

This clonotype was seen ten or more times. The chain carries TRBV6-2 or TRBV6-3 and TRBJ1-5; tentatively, D is TRBD1 (6 bases). Looked up from germline, CDR1 is MNHEY and CDR2 is SVGEGT. The V gene lost 0 bases and the J gene lost 1 base, with 16 bases spanning the gap. The CDR3 has 18 amino acids. CDR3 sequence (DNA): TGTGCCAGCAGTTACTCGATCCCATGGACAGAGAGCAATCAGCCCCAGCATTTT. Amino acid sequence: CASSYSIPWTESNQPQHF.

The genes are TRBV6-5 and TRBJ2-3; 9 bases are shared with TRBD1. The CDR3 length is 14 residues. The germline V gene has CDR1 MNHEY and CDR2 SVGAGI. V was clipped by 5 bases and J by 8 bases; unmatched bases: 8. Here the CDR3 DNA reads TGTGCCAGCAGTAAGGGACAGGGAATAGGTACGCAGTATTTT. Its protein is CASSKGQGIGTQYF.

This clonotype has a count of ten or more. The chain links TRBV12-3 or TRBV12-4 to TRBJ1-1, with no clear D. The CDR3 has 13 residues. The V and J ends lost 6 bases and 2 bases respectively, with 10 bases between them. The CDR3 loop is CASSLEFNTEAFF. The CDR3 nucleotides read TGTGCCAGCAGCCTGGAATTCAACACTGAAGCTTTCTTT.

This clonotype appeared many times. The chain combines TRBV6-1 with TRBJ1-4; D may be TRBD1 (5 bases). The CDR3 loop spans 13 amino acids. V was shortened by 6 bases and J by 6 bases, with 11 bases between the two germline ends. CDR1 and CDR2 from the germline V gene are MNHNS and SASEGT. CDR3 amino acids: CASSRDRDEKLFF. CDR3 nucleotide sequence: TGTGCCAGCAGCCGGGACCGTGATGAAAAACTGTTTTTT.

CDR3 in amino acids: CASSFFPGQGYGYTF. The DNA for the CDR3 is TGTGCCAGTAGTTTTTTCCCCGGACAGGGCTATGGCTACACCTTC. This chain uses TRBV19 with TRBJ1-2, with TRBD1 matching over 8 bases. There are 15 residues in the CDR3. J lost 4 bases, V lost 5 bases, and 9 bases had no gene match. Germline V lookup: CDR1 LNHDA, CDR2 SQIVND (reference sequence).

The sample holds many counts of this clonotype. J is TRBJ2-2 and V is TRBV20-1, with D maybe TRBD1 (5 bases). Trimming took off 1 base at V and 4 bases at J, with 10 bases between the two ends. Germline values: CDR1 DFQATT, CDR2 SNEGSKA (reference sequence). The CDR3 consists of 14 residues. The DNA for the CDR3 is TGCAGTGCTAGAGGGGTACAGGTCACCGGGGAGCTGTTTTTT. It specifies CSARGVQVTGELFF.

The rearrangement uses TRBV28 and TRBJ2-6; 7 bases are shared with TRBD1. V trimming: 0 bases; J trimming: 0 bases; junction bases outside the gene matches: 8. Germline V gene sequence: CDR1 MDHEN, CDR2 SYDVKM. This CDR3 has 19 amino acids. The CDR3, as DNA: TGTGCCAGCAGTTTATGGTGGGACAGCAGACCCTCTGGGGCCAACGTCCTGACTTTC. Amino acids: CASSLWWDSRPSGANVLTF. The full variable domain, rest sourced from reference TRBV28 and TRBJ2-6, is DVKVTQSSRYLVKRTGEKVFLECVQDMDHENMFWYRQDPGLGLRLIYFSYDVKMKEKGDIPEGYSVSREKKERFSLILESASTNQTSMYLCASSLWWDSRPSGANVLTFGAGSRLTVL.

J is TRBJ2-3 and V is TRBV29-1, with D maybe TRBD2 (7 bases). Germline V gene lookup returns CDR1 SQVTM and CDR2 ANQGSEA. The length of the CDR3 is 14 residues. The CDR3 region is CTGGGGGSTDTQYF. The CDR3 region has the DNA TGCACTGGTGGGGGCGGGGGAAGCACAGATACGCAGTATTTT.

This clonotype was observed a handful of times. V gene TRBV2 combines with J gene TRBJ2-5, with TRBD2 matching 8 bases. The CDR3 sequence is 14 residues long. The V gene end was trimmed by 6 bases and the J gene end by 2 bases; junction bases not matched to a gene: 5. CDR1 is SNHLY and CDR2 is FYNNEI in the germline V gene. In DNA form, the CDR3 reads TGTGCCAGCAGCGGCGGGGGGTTACAAGAGACCCAGTACTTC. Amino acids: CASSGGGLQETQYF.

The chain combines TRBV7-9 with TRBJ2-2, with D possibly TRBD1 on 6 matching bases. The germline V gene encodes CDR1 SEHNR and CDR2 FQNEAQ (reference sequence). Trimming shortened V by 8 bases and J by 7 bases, and 20 bases separated the two germline ends. The CDR3 has 15 amino acids. This chain's CDR3 is CASSRQGRSGGELFF. CDR3 in DNA: TGTGCCAGCTCCAGGCAGGGGAGAAGTGGCGGGGAGCTGTTTTTT.

This clonotype occurred many times. The V call is TRBV6-5, the J call TRBJ1-1; TRBD1 agrees at 7 bases. This CDR3 is built from 14 residues. Looked up from germline, CDR1 is MNHEY and CDR2 is SVGAGI. V shed 6 bases, J shed 0 bases, and the junction held 4 bases outside the gene matches. The CDR3 DNA reads TGTGCCAGCAGGGTCAGGGGGATGAACACTGAAGCTTTCTTT. Translated: CASRVRGMNTEAFF.

This clonotype was picked up many times. The rearrangement links TRBV5-5 to TRBJ1-1; D remains unclear. The CDR3 spans 15 residues. V was cut by 2 bases and J by 2 bases, with 13 bases left in between. CDR1 is SGHKS, CDR2 YYEKEE, per germline (reference sequence). CDR3: CASSFSGSFNTEAFF. The CDR3, as DNA: TGTGCCAGCAGCTTCTCGGGCAGCTTTAACACTGAAGCTTTCTTT. The full variable domain, its missing parts supplied by reference TRBV5-5 and TRBJ1-1, is DAGVTQSPTHLIKTRGQQVTLRCSPISGHKSVSWYQQVLGQGPQFIFQYYEKEERGRGNFPDRFSARQFPNYSSELNVNALLLGDSALYLCASSFSGSFNTEAFFGQGTRLTVV.

This clonotype was seen more than once but under ten times. J is TRBJ2-7 and V is TRBV4-1; 11 bases are shared with TRBD1. The ends lost 4 bases at V and 1 base at J; junction bases unmatched: 18. Germline V gene data show CDR1 as MGHRA and CDR2 as YSYEKL. This CDR3 has 20 amino acids. The CDR3 DNA reads TGCGCCAGCAGCCGCTTCATAGTCGGGACAGGGGGAGGAATTTCCTACGAGCAGTACTTC. It yields the protein CASSRFIVGTGGGISYEQYF.

This clonotype was picked up many times. V usage is TRBV11-2 and J usage is TRBJ2-7; 10 bases map to TRBD1. The CDR3 length is 16 residues. V dropped 5 bases and J dropped 5; count of bases not matched to a gene: 12. CDR1 and CDR2 from the germline V gene are SGHAT and FQNNGV. The CDR3 region has the DNA TGTGCCAGCAGCCAAGGTCCCGGGACAGGGGACCACGAGCAGTACTTC. Translated: CASSQGPGTGDHEQYF.

This clonotype was counted many times. The gene calls are TRBV2 and TRBJ1-5, with D perhaps matching TRBD1 (5 bases). The CDR3 consists of 12 residues. CDR1 and CDR2 from the germline V gene are SNHLY and FYNNEI. V shed 6 bases and J shed 6 bases, with 9 bases lying between them. CDR3: CASREGSQPQHF. CDR3 coding DNA: TGTGCCAGCAGGGAGGGGTCTCAGCCCCAGCATTTT.

The chain uses TRBV2 and TRBJ2-2; D not certain. The CDR3 covers 15 residues. Germline V gene data show CDR1 as SNHLY and CDR2 as FYNNEI. The V end was cut by 4 bases, the J end by 5 bases, with 14 bases between. The DNA for the CDR3 is TGTGCCAGCAGTGTGTCCCTGGCCGGGACCGGGGAGCTGTTTTTT. This translates into CASSVSLAGTGELFF.

This clonotype appeared a few times. Written as DNA, the CDR3 is TGTGCCAGCAGATACGAACGGGTCACAGATACGCAGTATTTT. Protein: CASRYERVTDTQYF. The V and J genes are TRBV7-2 and TRBJ2-3, with D unresolved. This CDR3 region has 14 residues. CDR1 is SGHTA and CDR2 is FQGNSA in the germline V gene. Trimming removed 6 bases from V and 2 bases from J, with 12 bases in between.

This clonotype turned up a few times. V usage is TRBV4-3 and J usage is TRBJ2-6; unclear D gene. The germline V gene has CDR1 LGHNA and CDR2 YSLEER. V lost 4 bases, J lost 0 bases, and 4 bases lay in between. The CDR3 spans 14 residues. The CDR3 coding sequence is TGCGCCAGCAGCCCTTACTCTGGGGCCAACGTCCTGACTTTC. It is translated as CASSPYSGANVLTF.